A single sample is the source of the 15 T cell receptor beta chains below, sequenced in a study of Graves' ophthalmopathy and Graves' hyperthyroidism. Amplification from RNA transcripts yielded the TCR beta CDR3 regions. HTBI-primed RT-PCR formed the first round, and a multiplex PCR formed the second. TCRdb ran MiXCR on the multiplex PCR reads and lists one entry per CDR3 protein. The sample contains 400,000 or so distinct CDR3 sequences, 15% to 20% of which appear only once. Material for sequencing was peripheral blood. The receptors come from an adult woman with stable Graves' hyperthyroidism.

This clonotype showed up many times. The chain couples TRBV2 to TRBJ1-1; D ambiguous. V lost 5 bases to trimming and J lost 0 bases, with 13 bases between them. This CDR3 is built from 15 residues. The germline gives CDR1 SNHLY, CDR2 FYNNEI. The CDR3 DNA is TGTGCCAGCAGTCCCAACTGGGAAATGAACACTGAAGCTTTCTTT. This encodes CASSPNWEMNTEAFF. Looking up the rest from reference TRBV2 and TRBJ1-1 gives the full variable domain: EPEVTQTPSHQVTQMGQEVILRCVPISNHLYFYWYRQILGQKVEFLVSFYNNEISEKSEIFDDQFSVERPDGSNFTLKIRSTKLEDSAMYFCASSPNWEMNTEAFFGQGTRLTVV.

This clonotype came up many times. The V gene is TRBV6-2 or TRBV6-3, the J gene TRBJ2-2; TRBD1 aligns across 8 bases. This CDR3 is 16 amino acids long. Germline V CDR1 and CDR2: MNHEY, SVGEGT. The J segment lost 3 bases and the V segment lost 1 base, leaving 4 bases of the junction unmatched. This chain's CDR3 is CASSYWDRKYTGELFF. The CDR3 region has the DNA TGTGCCAGCAGTTACTGGGACAGGAAATACACCGGGGAGCTGTTTTTT.

This clonotype was seen a handful of times. The rearrangement uses TRBV4-1 and TRBJ2-6, with TRBD2 identical over 7 bases. Germline V gene sequence: CDR1 MGHRA, CDR2 YSYEKL. The CDR3 covers 16 residues. Trimming cost V 4 bases and J 3 bases; bases outside gene matches: 6. In nucleotides, the CDR3 is TGCGCCAGCAGCCGACGGGGGGAAGTTGGGGCCAACGTCCTGACTTTC. Protein sequence: CASSRRGEVGANVLTF.

This clonotype was counted many times. The CDR3 reads CASSPTLSGSRETQYF. The CDR3 DNA reads TGTGCCAGCAGTCCAACCCTTAGCGGGAGTCGAGAGACCCAGTACTTC. The chain combines TRBV25-1 with TRBJ2-5, with 9 bases identical to TRBD2. With 5 bases clipped from V and 4 bases from J, the junction kept 11 bases outside the gene matches. Germline V gives CDR1 MGHDK, CDR2 SYGVNS. There are 16 residues in the CDR3.

This clonotype was counted ten times or more. The chain couples TRBV12-5 to TRBJ1-2; the D is unclear. The CDR3 has 17 amino acids. Looked up from germline, CDR1 is LGHNT and CDR2 is FRNRAP. V was trimmed by 0 bases and J by 2 bases, leaving 16 bases between them. The CDR3 spells CASGLVQRTQLNYGYTF. As DNA, the CDR3 is TGTGCTAGTGGTTTGGTACAGCGGACCCAGCTCAACTATGGCTACACCTTC.

The sample holds many counts of this clonotype. The chain links TRBV2 to TRBJ1-2; no clear D. This CDR3 spans 12 amino acids. V was trimmed by 5 bases and J by 6 bases, leaving 10 bases between them. Germline CDR1 and CDR2: SNHLY and FYNNEI. CDR3 residues: CASSPRVHGYTF. The CDR3 bases are TGTGCCAGCAGTCCGCGGGTCCATGGCTACACCTTC.

This clonotype appeared many times. V is TRBV27 and J is TRBJ2-5; D is ambiguous. The CDR3 has 14 amino acids. Germline V lookup: CDR1 MNHEY, CDR2 SMNVEV (reference sequence). V shed 0 bases and J shed 1 base, with 6 bases lying between them. The CDR3 reads CASSLSPIQETQYF. In DNA, the CDR3 is TGTGCCAGCAGTTTATCTCCAATCCAAGAGACCCAGTACTTC.

This clonotype was found many times. This chain joins TRBV27 and TRBJ2-7, with unresolved D. The ends were cut back, 6 bases at V and 1 base at J, with 10 bases in the middle. The germline V gene has CDR1 MNHEY and CDR2 SMNVEV (reference sequence). This CDR3 contains 13 residues. The DNA of the CDR3 is TGTGCCAGCAGAAAATTTGTGTCCTACGAGCAGTACTTC. It codes for CASRKFVSYEQYF.

This clonotype was found many times. This rearrangement joins TRBV5-1 to TRBJ1-2, with TRBD1 matching over 7 bases. Germline loops: CDR1 SGHRS, CDR2 YFSETQ. This CDR3 contains 16 residues. V trimming: 0 bases; J trimming: 2 bases; junction bases outside the gene matches: 7. The CDR3 reads CASSLDETGTNYGYTF. DNA for the CDR3: TGCGCCAGCAGCTTGGATGAGACAGGGACGAACTATGGCTACACCTTC.

Concerning this clonotype: This may arise from a read error, as a much more abundant clone is one base away. This chain joins TRBV25-1 and TRBJ2-2; maybe TRBD1 (6 bases). This CDR3 is 12 amino acids long. Germline loops: CDR1 MGHDK, CDR2 SYGVNS. This CDR3 is CASSSGAGEPFF. DNA for the CDR3: TGTGCCAGCAGCTCAGGGGCCGGGGAGCCGTTTTTT.

Remarks on this clonotype: Likely a read error: the CDR3 ends without its conserved phenylalanine or tryptophan. The DNA is left out, because the CDR3 cannot be placed on it with certainty; the CDR3 is given as TCRdb lists it. The V call is TRBV7-3, the J call TRBJ1-1; the DNA was not used to check the table's D call, TRBD1. Germline V gives CDR1 SGHTA, CDR2 FQGTGA. The CDR3 sequence runs 17 residues, both termini included. The chain's CDR3 is CASSLGPSTTGNTEACL.

The chain links TRBV12-3 or TRBV12-4 to TRBJ2-7, with 8 nucleotides matching TRBD2. Trimming removed 5 bases from V and 6 bases from J; junction bases left unmatched: 6. The CDR3 is made up of 13 amino acids. Here the CDR3 reads CASSPGLVAEQYF. The CDR3 DNA reads as TGTGCCAGCAGTCCGGGACTAGTGGCCGAGCAGTACTTC.

There are many counts of this clonotype. The J gene is TRBJ1-1, the V gene TRBV4-1; 8 nucleotides agree with TRBD1. V dropped 4 bases and J dropped 2; count of bases not matched to a gene: 6. The CDR3 runs to 15 residues. Germline lookup yields CDR1 MGHRA and CDR2 YSYEKL. CDR3 sequence: CASSLGQGGNTEAFF. DNA of the CDR3: TGCGCCAGCAGCCTTGGACAGGGAGGAAACACTGAAGCTTTCTTT.

At least ten counts were recorded for this clonotype. The chain carries TRBV6-2 or TRBV6-3 and TRBJ2-7; 14 positions agree with TRBD2. The CDR3 is made up of 16 amino acids. The germline V gene has CDR1 MNHEY and CDR2 SVGEGT. Germline trimming cut 4 bases from V and 6 bases from J; bases unmatched to any gene: 8. CDR3 loop: CASSSPPGLAGVEQYF. In DNA form, the CDR3 reads TGTGCCAGCAGTTCTCCCCCGGGACTAGCGGGAGTCGAGCAGTACTTC.

In its sample, this clonotype was seen a few times. The V and J genes are TRBV27 and TRBJ2-5, with TRBD1 as a possible D gene (5 bases). V lost 3 bases, J lost 4 bases, and 12 bases lay in between. This CDR3 has 14 residues. Germline V gives CDR1 MNHEY, CDR2 SMNVEV (reference sequence). The CDR3 protein is CASSFGASGETQYF. The CDR3 bases are TGTGCCAGCAGTTTTGGGGCCTCGGGAGAGACCCAGTACTTC.